Following are 11 T cell receptor beta chains from one sample sequenced in a study of blood T cell repertoires in COVID-19. The protocol was immunoSEQ multiplex PCR, while the TCRdb copy is restricted to in-frame clones and leaves out a portion. Altogether some 200,000 clones are present, roughly nine tenths being singletons, with the ten largest covering 3% to 3.5%. Source material: PBMCs or T cells enriched from blood (not recorded which). Source of these receptors: a woman aged 45-60 years in a cohort exposed to, infected with or recovered from COVID-19 (not recorded which).

The J gene is TRBJ2-5, the V gene TRBV7-9; perhaps TRBD2 as D (5 bases). The CDR3 spans 16 residues. The V gene lost 1 base and the J gene lost 5 bases, with 17 bases spanning the gap. The germline V gene has CDR1 SEHNR and CDR2 FQNEAQ (reference sequence). For the CDR3, the DNA is TGTGCCAGCAGCTTAGGGACTCTCGTAAGTAAGGAGACCCAGTACTTC. Its protein is CASSLGTLVSKETQYF.

V gene TRBV28 combines with J gene TRBJ1-2; a weak D match, TRBD1 (6 bases). The CDR3 runs to 14 residues. Trimming shortened V by 6 bases and J by 3 bases, and 14 bases separated the two germline ends. CDR1 is MDHEN and CDR2 is SYDVKM in the germline V gene. CDR3 sequence reads: CASSTGTRYYGYTF. The CDR3 bases are TGTGCCAGCAGCACAGGGACCCGGTACTATGGCTACACCTTC.

The V call is TRBV9, the J call TRBJ2-2; 16 bases map to TRBD2. The CDR3 has 19 residues. The V gene end was trimmed by 3 bases and the J gene end by 5 bases; junction bases not matched to a gene: 10. Per the germline V gene, CDR1 is SGDLS and CDR2 is YYNGEE. Here the CDR3 reads CASSGGPGLAGGRTGELFF. The CDR3 DNA reads TGTGCCAGCAGCGGCGGCCCGGGACTAGCGGGGGGGCGTACCGGGGAGCTGTTTTTT.

The rearrangement uses TRBV6-2 or TRBV6-3 and TRBJ2-2, with 9 bases matching TRBD2. CDR1 is MNHEY, CDR2 SVGEGT, per germline. Trimming removed 1 base from V and 3 bases from J; junction bases left unmatched: 6. CDR3 size: 17 residues. CDR3 residues: CASSYFPGLADTGELFF. The CDR3 DNA reads as TGTGCCAGCAGTTACTTTCCGGGACTAGCAGACACCGGGGAGCTGTTTTTT.

This sequence joins TRBV12-5 and TRBJ1-2; a possible D gene is TRBD1 (5 bases). Trimming removed 7 bases at V and 8 bases at J, with 26 bases between. CDR1 LGHNT and CDR2 FRNRAP come from the germline V gene. The CDR3 contains 16 residues. CDR3 in amino acids: CASAPSGTRPGDGYTF. CDR3 DNA sequence: TGTGCTAGTGCCCCATCCGGGACTCGGCCGGGGGACGGCTACACCTTC.

This sequence joins TRBV7-2 and TRBJ1-2, with D possibly matching TRBD1 (5 bases). The ends were cut back, 8 bases at V and 4 bases at J, with 11 bases in the middle. The CDR3 covers 12 residues. The germline V gene encodes CDR1 SGHTA and CDR2 FQGNSA. CDR3 sequence: CASGGGIYGYTF. CDR3 in DNA: TGTGCCAGCGGGGGAGGGATCTATGGCTACACCTTC.

Here the CDR3 DNA reads TGCGCCAGCAGCCTTGGACTAGCGGGGGGGCCGGAGTCAGATACGCAGTATTTT. Its translation: CASSLGLAGGPESDTQYF. The chain joins TRBV4-3 to TRBJ2-3; 15 bases fit TRBD2. Germline loops: CDR1 LGHNA, CDR2 YSLEER. There are 18 residues in the CDR3. V trimming: 4 bases; J trimming: 4 bases; junction bases outside the gene matches: 9.

The chain recombines TRBV12-5 with TRBJ2-2; D remains ambiguous. V was trimmed by 0 bases and J by 1 base, leaving 12 bases between them. The germline V gene has CDR1 LGHNT and CDR2 FRNRAP. The CDR3 is made up of 17 amino acids. DNA for the CDR3: TGTGCTAGTGGTTTGGTACTATCCGGGTGGAACACCGGGGAGCTGTTTTTT. This encodes CASGLVLSGWNTGELFF.

The rearrangement uses TRBV9 and TRBJ1-2; 11 bases are shared with TRBD1. This CDR3 has 14 amino acids. V lost 4 bases to trimming and J lost 5 bases; unmatched junction nucleotides: 4. Germline V gene sequence: CDR1 SGDLS, CDR2 YYNGEE. The CDR3 region has the DNA TGTGCCAGCAGCACCCGGGACAGGGGGTATGGCTACACCTTC. Translated, it gives CASSTRDRGYGYTF.

The rearrangement uses TRBV5-4 and TRBJ2-4; 7 bases align to TRBD1. Trimming at V came to 4 bases and at J to 0 bases, leaving 7 bases not matched to a gene. The CDR3 has 16 residues. The germline gives CDR1 SGHNT, CDR2 YYREEE (reference sequence). CDR3 sequence: CASSPGTEKAKNIQYF. In DNA, the CDR3 is TGTGCCAGCAGCCCCGGGACAGAAAAAGCCAAAAACATTCAGTACTTC. Full variable domain (rest looked up from reference TRBV5-4 and TRBJ2-4): ETGVTQSPTHLIKTRGQQVTLRCSSQSGHNTVSWYQQALGQGPQFIFQYYREEENGRGNFPPRFSGLQFPNYSSELNVNALELDDSALYLCASSPGTEKAKNIQYFGAGTRLSVL.

The rearrangement joins TRBV11-2 to TRBJ1-2; D is uncertain. V was pared by 4 bases and J by 1 base, with 7 bases between. The CDR3 sequence is 13 residues long. Per the germline V gene, CDR1 is SGHAT and CDR2 is FQNNGV. The CDR3 region is CASSSGINYGYTF. The CDR3 coding sequence is TGTGCCAGCAGCTCCGGGATTAACTATGGCTACACCTTC.